What follows are 7 T cell receptor beta chains derived from one specimen sequenced in a study of CD8+ T cells in alopecia areata. As for treatment: oral pan-JAK inhibitor, 5-10 mg twice daily. RNA was extracted and reverse transcribed into cDNA as the sequencing template. Using immunoSEQ multiplex PCR, the repertoire was profiled, and TCRdb retains in-frame clones only, with some absent. The data contain about 90,000 clones, about 44% of them singletons. Here the sequenced sample was CD8+ T cells sorted from blood, taken at week 24, from a patient treated with tofacitinib. The receptors come from a human donor with alopecia areata.

This clone showed up many times. The genes are TRBV2 and TRBJ1-1; TRBD1 matches 8 bases. Germline CDR1 reads SNHLY; CDR2 reads FYNNEI. The CDR3 has 14 amino acids. V shed 6 bases, J shed 5 bases, and the junction held 8 bases outside the gene matches. CDR3 amino acids: CASSAGQGLTEAFF. The CDR3 nucleotides are TGTGCCAGCAGCGCCGGACAGGGTTTAACTGAAGCTTTCTTT.

This rearrangement joins TRBV6-1 to TRBJ2-7; possible D gene TRBD1, 5 bases. V was clipped by 0 bases and J by 6 bases, with 15 bases between them. The CDR3 has 15 residues. CDR1 and CDR2 from the germline V gene are MNHNS and SASEGT. CDR3 region: CASSEAPMSGSEQYF. Here the CDR3 DNA reads TGTGCCAGCAGTGAAGCCCCCATGTCAGGGTCCGAGCAGTACTTC.

The gene calls are TRBV29-1 and TRBJ1-2; no reliable D call. Per germline, CDR1 SQVTM and CDR2 ANQGSEA. V lost 6 bases, J lost 14 bases, and 19 bases lay in between. This CDR3 is 11 amino acids long. The CDR3 spells CSVAHRGSSTF. The CDR3 nucleotides are TGCAGCGTGGCTCACCGAGGGAGCTCGACCTTC.

This clone was seen more than once but under ten times. V is TRBV19 and J is TRBJ2-7; 14 bases agree with TRBD2. The germline V gene has CDR1 LNHDA and CDR2 SQIVND (reference sequence). CDR3 length: 17 amino acids. Trimming removed 5 bases from V and 2 bases from J; junction bases left unmatched: 8. The CDR3 loop reads CASSLTSGRAIPYEQYF. CDR3 DNA: TGTGCCAGTAGTCTGACTAGCGGGAGGGCGATCCCCTACGAGCAGTACTTC.

This clone was picked up a small number of times. The chain couples TRBV14 to TRBJ2-1; no firm D call. CDR1 and CDR2 from the germline V gene are SGHDN and FVKESK. CDR3 length: 13 amino acids. V was pared by 1 base and J by 10 bases, with 11 bases between. The chain's CDR3 is CASSQATRREQFF. The CDR3 coding sequence is TGTGCCAGCAGCCAAGCAACCCGCCGGGAGCAGTTCTTC.

This clone was recorded a few times. The chain carries TRBV9 and TRBJ2-1; D ambiguous. The CDR3 is made up of 15 amino acids. Germline CDR1 reads SGDLS; CDR2 reads YYNGEE. The V end lost 0 bases, the J end lost 7 bases, and 14 bases lay between the germline ends. CDR3 sequence: CASSVDVGLGNEQFF. DNA for the CDR3: TGTGCCAGCAGCGTAGACGTAGGCCTGGGGAATGAGCAGTTCTTC.

This clone turned up a few times. The V call is TRBV4-1, the J call TRBJ2-5, with D possibly TRBD2 on 5 matching bases. CDR1 MGHRA and CDR2 YSYEKL come from the germline V gene. V was clipped by 0 bases and J by 5 bases, with 10 bases between them. This CDR3 region has 14 residues. The CDR3 region is CASSQDSVRETQYF. CDR3 nucleotides: TGCGCCAGCAGCCAAGATAGCGTTAGGGAGACCCAGTACTTC.